Each of the 2 T cell receptor beta chains below was sequenced from the same sample in a study of radiation and T cells in renal cell carcinoma (dated by TCRdb to 2020 to 2022). Library prep was done by the immunoSEQ multiplex PCR assay. In TCRdb, the immuneACCESS table is reduced to in-frame sequences with V and J assigned. These tables do not hold every clone; where another copy was compared, an unresolved V gene accounts for under half, and the others remain unexplained. The sample includes approximately 90,000 clones, with 70% to 90% observed a single time. Of the sample, roughly 10% is held by the ten largest clones. The meaning of the sample's time point label: blood 4 weeks post-SBRT, at nephrectomy. The treatment or condition label here, explained by the study, means: 15 Gy SBRT to primary tumor, nephrectomy 4 weeks later. Sequences were derived from blood, sampled from a patient whose treatment included radiotherapy and nephrectomy. The receptors stem from a man between 50 and 59 years old with renal cell carcinoma.

This clone was detected only a few times. This rearrangement joins TRBV27 to TRBJ2-1, with TRBD2 identical over 14 bases. This CDR3 comprises 15 residues. The V gene end was trimmed by 5 bases and the J gene end by 7 bases; junction bases not matched to a gene: 4. Looked up from germline, CDR1 is MNHEY and CDR2 is SMNVEV (reference sequence). In DNA, the CDR3 is TGTGCCAGCAGTGGCGGGACTAGCGGGAGAAATGAGCAGTTCTTC. It encodes CASSGGTSGRNEQFF.

This chain connects TRBV18 to TRBJ2-7; unclear D gene. The CDR3 length is 16 residues. Deletions cut 2 bases from V and 0 bases from J, with 14 bases between. Germline V gene sequence: CDR1 KGHSH, CDR2 LQKENI. DNA of the CDR3: TGTGCCAGCTCACCATCTATGGGCAGTAACTCCTACGAGCAGTACTTC. Translating it yields CASSPSMGSNSYEQYF. Supplemented by reference TRBV18 and TRBJ2-7, the full variable domain reads NAGVMQNPRHLVRRRGQEARLRCSPMKGHSHVYWYRQLPEEGLKFMVYLQKENIIDESGMPKERFSAEFPKEGPSILRIQQVVRGDSAAYFCASSPSMGSNSYEQYFGPGTRLTVT.